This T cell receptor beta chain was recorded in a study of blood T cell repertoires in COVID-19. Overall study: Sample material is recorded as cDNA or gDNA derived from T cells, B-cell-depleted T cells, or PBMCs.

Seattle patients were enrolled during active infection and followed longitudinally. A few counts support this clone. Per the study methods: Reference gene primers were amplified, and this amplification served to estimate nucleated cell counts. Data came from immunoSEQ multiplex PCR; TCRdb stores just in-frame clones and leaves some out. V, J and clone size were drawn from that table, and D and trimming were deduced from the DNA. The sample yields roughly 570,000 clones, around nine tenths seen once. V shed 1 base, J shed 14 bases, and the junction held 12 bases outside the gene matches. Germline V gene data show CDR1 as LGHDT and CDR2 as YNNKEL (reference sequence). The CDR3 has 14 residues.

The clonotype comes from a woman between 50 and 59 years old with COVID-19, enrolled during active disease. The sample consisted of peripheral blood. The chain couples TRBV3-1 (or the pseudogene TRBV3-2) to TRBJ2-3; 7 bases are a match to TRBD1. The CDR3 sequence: CASSQAAGQAARYF. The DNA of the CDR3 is TGTGCCAGCAGCCAAGCAGCCGGACAGGCGGCGAGGTATTTT.